The 32 T cell receptor beta chains below were found in one sample sequenced in a study of tumor-infiltrating lymphocytes in primary liver carcinoma. TCR beta cDNA was prepared out of 500 ng total RNA by means of a constant-region primer. Modified slightly, ARM-PCR produced TCR beta libraries over three nested multiplex PCR rounds. Rounds one and two of PCR, each of 10 cycles, were primed with TRBV1-TRBV30 forward primers and a C-beta reverse primer. Each CDR3 protein is one row after TCRdb ran MiXCR on the multiplex PCR reads. The data hold approximately 330,000 distinct CDR3 sequences, with almost 65% observed a single time. Germline DNA was also extracted, and blood RNA was taken from unsorted whole blood. Sequenced sample: peripheral blood. These receptors were taken from a man aged 40-49 years with primary liver carcinoma and hepatitis B virus infection.

This clonotype was detected many times. The chain uses TRBV4-3 and TRBJ2-1; D unclear. Germline CDR1 LGHNA, CDR2 YSLEER. Trimming shortened V by 4 bases and J by 6 bases, and 7 bases separated the two germline ends. The CDR3 has 12 residues. CDR3 DNA: TGCGCCAGCAGCCTCACTCGCAATGAGCAGTTCTTC. Encoded protein: CASSLTRNEQFF.

The rearrangement links TRBV29-1 to TRBJ2-3; 8 nucleotides line up with TRBD1. Trimming cost V 0 bases and J 14 bases; bases outside gene matches: 16. This CDR3 is built from 15 residues. Germline assignment: CDR1 SQVTM and CDR2 ANQGSEA. CDR3 amino acids: CSVEDNDRGKLKRYF. CDR3 DNA sequence: TGCAGCGTTGAAGACAATGACAGGGGCAAACTTAAGCGGTATTTT.

On this clonotype: The junction departs from the called germline gene at one end, perhaps through a read error. The V call is TRBV29-1, the J call TRBJ2-1; D is ambiguous. Germline CDR1 is SQVTM and CDR2 is ANQGSEA. The CDR3 length is 10 residues. The CDR3 protein is CNIEERIRIF. In DNA form, the CDR3 reads TGCAACATCGAGGAACGGATTCGTATCTTC.

The chain carries TRBV29-1 and TRBJ2-5; 7 bases match TRBD1. The J segment lost 6 bases and the V segment lost 3 bases, leaving 4 bases of the junction unmatched. This CDR3 region has 12 residues. Looked up from germline, CDR1 is SQVTM and CDR2 is ANQGSEA. CDR3 DNA: TGCAGCGTTGAGGGACAGATAAAGACCCAGTACTTC. This sequence encodes CSVEGQIKTQYF. The full variable domain, rest sourced from reference TRBV29-1 and TRBJ2-5, is SAVISQKPSRDICQRGTSLTIQCQVDSQVTMMFWYRQQPGQSLTLIATANQGSEATYESGFVIDKFPISRPNLTFSTLTVSNMSPEDSSIYLCSVEGQIKTQYFGPGTRLLVL.

With regard to this clonotype: A much more abundant neighbour one base away suggests this may be a read error. A read error is likely, as this CDR3 ends without the conserved phenylalanine or tryptophan. The chain couples TRBV6-5 to TRBJ1-1; 9 nucleotides agree with TRBD1. With 5 bases clipped from V and 7 bases from J, the junction kept 5 bases outside the gene matches. The CDR3 consists of 13 residues. CDR1 is MNHEY and CDR2 is SVGAGI in the germline V gene. The CDR3 nucleotides read TGTGCCAGCAGTATCGACAGGGGGGTTGAAGCTTTCCTT. This encodes CASSIDRGVEAFL.

The chain joins TRBV6-1 to TRBJ2-5; no clear D. The CDR3 is made up of 11 amino acids. Germline lookup yields CDR1 MNHNS and CDR2 SASEGT. V was trimmed by 9 bases and J by 6 bases, leaving 11 bases between them. The CDR3, as DNA: TGTGCCAGTACAGATTCAAAGACCCAGTACTTC. This encodes CASTDSKTQYF.

Details on this clonotype: This CDR3 is missing its conserved last phenylalanine or tryptophan, likely due to a read error. The chain joins TRBV11-1 to TRBJ2-2, with D possibly called TRBD1 or TRBD2 (5 bases each). This CDR3 contains 16 residues. Germline assignment: CDR1 SGHAT and CDR2 FQDESV (reference sequence). The CDR3 loop is CASSLIWDRYTGELFS. The CDR3 nucleotides read TGCGCCAGCAGCTTAATTTGGGACCGGTACACCGGGGAGCTGTTTTCT.

The rearrangement uses TRBV6-6 and TRBJ1-5; maybe TRBD1 (6 bases). Germline CDR1 is MNHNY and CDR2 is SVGAGI (reference sequence). This CDR3 is built from 15 residues. V was pared by 7 bases and J by 4 bases, with 17 bases between. The DNA of the CDR3 is TGTGCCAGCAAGTTAGACAGGTGGGTTAATCAGCCCCAGCATTTT. Translated, it gives CASKLDRWVNQPQHF.

J is TRBJ2-7 and V is TRBV28; D might be TRBD2 (6 bases). Germline V gene data show CDR1 as MDHEN and CDR2 as SYDVKM. The ends were cut back, 3 bases at V and 6 bases at J, with 21 bases in the middle. CDR3 length equals 16 residues. DNA for the CDR3: TGTGCCAGCAGTTTTCTCGGGGGACCTCTTTCTAGCGAGCAGTACTTC. It encodes CASSFLGGPLSSEQYF.

J is TRBJ2-3 and V is TRBV12-3 or TRBV12-4; 7 bases match TRBD2. V gave up 5 bases and J gave up 2 bases; unmatched junction bases: 4. There are 14 residues in the CDR3. CDR3 protein: CASSTSAYTDTQYF. The CDR3 DNA sequence: TGTGCCAGCAGTACTAGCGCCTACACAGATACGCAGTATTTT.

Relative to its sample, this clonotype is medium-sized. The chain recombines TRBV11-2 with TRBJ2-4; D is uncertain. The V end was cut by 0 bases, the J end by 5 bases, with 11 bases between. In germline, CDR1 is SGHAT, CDR2 FQNNGV. There are 15 residues in the CDR3. CDR3 region: CASSLDRMSQNIQYF. Here the CDR3 DNA reads TGTGCCAGCAGCTTAGATAGGATGTCACAAAACATTCAGTACTTC.

There are many counts of this clonotype. The chain recombines TRBV7-9 with TRBJ2-2; no clear D. The germline CDR1 and CDR2 sequences are SEHNR and FQNEAQ (reference sequence). V was trimmed by 2 bases and J by 0 bases, leaving 13 bases between them. This CDR3 has 17 residues. CDR3 loop: CASSLPERVANTGELFF. The DNA for the CDR3 is TGTGCCAGCAGCTTACCCGAACGGGTAGCGAACACCGGGGAGCTGTTTTTT.

J is TRBJ2-7 and V is TRBV4-1; perhaps TRBD2 as D (5 bases). The CDR3 runs to 16 residues. Germline values: CDR1 MGHRA, CDR2 YSYEKL. Trimming shortened V by 4 bases and J by 2 bases, and 18 bases separated the two germline ends. The DNA of the CDR3 is TGCGCCAGCAGCCCGAACCCAATCGGGATCCCCTACGAGCAGTACTTC. Protein sequence: CASSPNPIGIPYEQYF.

The chain carries TRBV11-2 and TRBJ2-5; D is undetermined. The CDR3 runs 13 residues. Germline V gene data show CDR1 as SGHAT and CDR2 as FQNNGV. V lost 1 base and J lost 7, with 10 bases in between. As DNA, the CDR3 is TGTGCCAGCAGCTTAGGTACTCGCGGGACCCAGTACTTC. It codes for CASSLGTRGTQYF.

Note on this clonotype: One base away lies a much larger clone, so this may be a sequencing read error. The CDR3 end shows no conserved phenylalanine or tryptophan, and so a read error is likely. This sequence joins TRBV12-3 or TRBV12-4 and TRBJ2-7; 7 bases fit TRBD1. V lost 7 bases to trimming and J lost 3 bases; unmatched junction nucleotides: 6. CDR3 size: 13 residues. The DNA of the CDR3 is TGTGCCAGCACCGGGACAGCGAACTACGAGCAGTACATC. Amino acids: CASTGTANYEQYI.

Of note for this clonotype: A read error is possible here, since a much larger clone lies one base away. The V call is TRBV12-3 or TRBV12-4, the J call TRBJ1-2; D ambiguous. This CDR3 has 14 amino acids. CDR3 sequence: CANSLARRPYGYTF. In DNA form, the CDR3 reads TGTGCCAACAGTTTAGCCCGGAGACCCTATGGCTACACCTTC.

This clonotype has only a few counts. The gene calls are TRBV30 and TRBJ2-3, with 9 bases fitting TRBD2. Trimming took 3 bases from V and 6 from J; bases not matched to a gene: 19. Germline V CDR1 and CDR2: GTSNPN, SVGIG (reference sequence). The CDR3 is made up of 18 amino acids. The DNA of the CDR3 is TGTGCCTGGAGACACGGATCCCGCGGGAGGGCCAGAAATGATACGCAGTATTTT. It is translated as CAWRHGSRGRARNDTQYF.

Turning to this clonotype: This may stem from a read error, because a much larger clone lies one nucleotide away. V and J are TRBV6-2 or TRBV6-3 and TRBJ2-5, with 9 bases lining up with TRBD1. The CDR3 totals 15 residues. Trimming removed 7 bases from V and 5 bases from J; junction bases left unmatched: 11. Germline assignment: CDR1 MNHEY and CDR2 SVGEGT. For the CDR3, the DNA is TGTGCCAGCATCCTAACCGGGACAGGGTTGGAGACCCAGTACTTC. This translates into CASILTGTGLETQYF.

A remark on this clonotype: This clone may be a read error of a much larger clone one base away. The chain links TRBV6-5 to TRBJ2-7; 7 nucleotides align to TRBD1. Trimming cost V 1 base and J 6 bases; bases outside gene matches: 6. The V gene's germline CDR1 is MNHEY and CDR2 SVGAGI. The CDR3 loop spans 14 amino acids. The CDR3 reads CASSYYWTGTEQYF. CDR3 bases: TGTGCCAGCAGTTACTACTGGACAGGAACCGAGCAGTACTTC.

Remarks on this clonotype: This may arise from a read error, as a much more abundant clone is one base away. The J gene is TRBJ2-7, the V gene TRBV10-3, with TRBD2 identical over 15 bases. J lost 0 bases, V lost 5 bases, and 5 bases had no gene match. CDR3 length: 17 amino acids. From germline, CDR1 is ENHRY and CDR2 SYGVKD. CDR3 protein: CAISRTSGRVSSYEQYF. The CDR3 DNA follows: TGTGCCATCAGTAGGACTAGCGGGAGGGTTAGCTCCTACGAGCAGTACTTC.

As to this clonotype: Since a much larger clone is just one base distant, this may be a read error. This CDR3 fails to terminate in the conserved phenylalanine or tryptophan, so it likely reflects a read error. DNA for the CDR3: TGTGCCAGCAGCGCGGGTACAGGTGGTCCGACTGAAGCTTTCTCT. Its translation is CASSAGTGGPTEAFS. The rearrangement links TRBV11-3 to TRBJ1-1; maybe TRBD1 (5 bases). V dropped 5 bases and J dropped 5 bases, with 18 bases sitting between them. This CDR3 has 15 residues. Per the germline V gene, CDR1 is SGHNT and CDR2 is YENEEA.

J is TRBJ2-3 and V is TRBV4-2, with D perhaps TRBD1 (7 bases). The CDR3 sequence is 17 residues long. The ends were cut back, 1 base at V and 4 bases at J, with 18 bases in the middle. CDR1 is LGHNA and CDR2 is YNFKEQ in the germline V gene. The CDR3 nucleotides read TGTGCCAGCAGCCAAGGGGGACAACTCAGGGGGGCAGATACGCAGTATTTT. This gives the protein CASSQGGQLRGADTQYF.

The chain has TRBV6-5 and TRBJ1-4; D not certain. Germline lookup yields CDR1 MNHEY and CDR2 SVGAGI. V was shortened by 0 bases and J by 6 bases, with 8 bases between the two germline ends. The CDR3 contains 14 residues. CDR3 in amino acids: CASSYSAVDEKLFF. The CDR3 region has the DNA TGTGCCAGCAGTTACTCGGCGGTGGATGAAAAACTGTTTTTT.

The J gene is TRBJ1-5, the V gene TRBV11-2; perhaps TRBD1 as D (6 bases). V was shortened by 8 bases and J by 0 bases, with 14 bases between the two germline ends. The V gene's germline CDR1 is SGHAT and CDR2 FQNNGV. The CDR3 runs to 15 residues. This CDR3 is CASVTGTPSNQPQHF. Written as DNA, the CDR3 is TGTGCCAGCGTCACCGGGACACCTAGCAATCAGCCCCAGCATTTT.

About this clonotype: Lacking the conserved final phenylalanine or tryptophan, this CDR3 likely reflects a read error. The chain carries TRBV11-2 and TRBJ2-1, with D uncertain. V lost 4 bases, J lost 4 bases, and 14 bases lay in between. This CDR3 spans 15 amino acids. Per germline, CDR1 SGHAT and CDR2 FQNNGV. CDR3 sequence (DNA): TGTGCCAGCAGCTCCACGCACTCTCAGTACAATGAGCAGTTCTCC. The encoded protein is CASSSTHSQYNEQFS.

The chain combines TRBV10-3 with TRBJ1-3, with 8 bases aligning to TRBD1. The CDR3 runs 13 residues. The V segment lost 6 bases and the J segment 7 bases; nucleotides outside the gene matches: 5. Germline V gene lookup returns CDR1 ENHRY and CDR2 SYGVKD. The CDR3 sequence: CAIRTGQENTIYF. CDR3 bases: TGTGCCATCAGGACGGGACAGGAGAACACCATATATTTT.

Worth noting for this clonotype: Germline is not matched at one junction end, which may reflect a read error. The chain combines TRBV7-8 with TRBJ2-1; TRBD2 matches 10 bases. The CDR3 is 17 residues long. Germline V gene sequence: CDR1 SGHVS, CDR2 FQNEAQ. DNA for the CDR3: TGTGTCAGCACCCTCGGACTAGCGGACCTCCTCTTCTATGAGCAGTTCTTC. It yields the protein CVSTLGLADLLFYEQFF.

As for this clonotype: The junction does not match germline at one end; this may be a read error. This chain connects TRBV4-1 to TRBJ2-3; 8 nucleotides match TRBD1. The germline gives CDR1 MGHRA, CDR2 YSYEKL. The length of the CDR3 is 15 residues. In nucleotides, the CDR3 is TGCGCCAGCACTCTGACAGGGGATGGGACAGATACGCACTATTTT. Protein product: CASTLTGDGTDTHYF.

This clonotype has a handful of counts. This sequence joins TRBV5-4 and TRBJ2-1; 11 positions match TRBD2. The CDR3 has 16 residues. Looked up from germline, CDR1 is SGHNT and CDR2 is YYREEE (reference sequence). The J segment lost 3 bases and the V segment lost 0 bases, leaving 2 bases of the junction unmatched. The CDR3 reads CASSLALAGGYNEQFF. The CDR3 DNA reads as TGTGCCAGCAGCTTGGCCCTAGCGGGAGGCTACAATGAGCAGTTCTTC.

The chain recombines TRBV6-1 with TRBJ2-1; D uncertain. Germline V gives CDR1 MNHNS, CDR2 SASEGT. The CDR3 is made up of 11 amino acids. The germline V and J ends were trimmed by 1 base and 15 bases, with 10 bases remaining between them. As DNA, the CDR3 is TGTGCCAGCAGTGAAGGGCGGTCCCGGTTCTTC. As protein: CASSEGRSRFF.

This clonotype was found once. One end of the junction varies from germline; a read error may be responsible. The chain uses TRBV5-6 and TRBJ2-7; 8 nucleotides align to TRBD2. In germline, CDR1 is SGHDT, CDR2 YYEEEE. This CDR3 contains 14 residues. CDR3 sequence: CAGSGGLETYEWYF. Here the CDR3 DNA reads TGTGCCGGCAGCGGGGGACTAGAAACCTACGAGTGGTACTTC.

This clonotype was counted at least ten times. The chain employs TRBV4-3 and TRBJ2-1, with 10 bases fitting TRBD2. Germline V gives CDR1 LGHNA, CDR2 YSLEER. Unmatched junction bases numbered 8, after V lost 3 bases and J lost 3 bases. The CDR3 spans 17 residues. The CDR3 nucleotides read TGCGCCAGCAGCCAGTTTACTAGCGGGGCTAGCTACAATGAGCAGTTCTTC. Protein: CASSQFTSGASYNEQFF.